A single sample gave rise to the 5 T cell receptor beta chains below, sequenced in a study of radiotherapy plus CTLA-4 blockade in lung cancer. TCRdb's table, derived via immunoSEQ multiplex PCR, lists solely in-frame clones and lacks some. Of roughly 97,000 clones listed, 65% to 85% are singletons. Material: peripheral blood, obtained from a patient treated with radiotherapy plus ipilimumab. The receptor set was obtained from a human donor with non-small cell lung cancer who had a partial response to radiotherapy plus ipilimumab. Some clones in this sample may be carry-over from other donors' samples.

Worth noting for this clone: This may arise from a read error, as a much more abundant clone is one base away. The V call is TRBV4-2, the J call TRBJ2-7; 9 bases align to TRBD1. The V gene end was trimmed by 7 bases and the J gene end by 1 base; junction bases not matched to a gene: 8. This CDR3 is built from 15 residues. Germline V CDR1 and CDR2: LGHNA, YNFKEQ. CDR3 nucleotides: TGTGCCAGCACCCCAGGACAGGGGTTTTCCTACGAGCAGTACTTC. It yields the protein CASTPGQGFSYEQYF.

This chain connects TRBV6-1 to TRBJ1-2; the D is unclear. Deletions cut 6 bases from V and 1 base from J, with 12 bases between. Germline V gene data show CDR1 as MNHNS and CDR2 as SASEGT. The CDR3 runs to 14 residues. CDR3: CASRPGKHNYGYTF. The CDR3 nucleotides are TGTGCCAGCAGACCGGGGAAGCATAACTATGGCTACACCTTC.

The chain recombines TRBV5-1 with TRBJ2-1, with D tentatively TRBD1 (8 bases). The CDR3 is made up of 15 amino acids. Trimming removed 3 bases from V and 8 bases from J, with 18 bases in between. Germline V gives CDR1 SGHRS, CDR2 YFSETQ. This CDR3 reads CASSSRTGRAHEQFF. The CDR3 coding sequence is TGCGCCAGCAGCTCACGGACAGGGAGGGCCCATGAGCAGTTCTTC. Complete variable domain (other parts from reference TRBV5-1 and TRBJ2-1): KAGVTQTPRYLIKTRGQQVTLSCSPISGHRSVSWYQQTPGQGLQFLFEYFSETQRNKGNFPGRFSGRQFSNSRSEMNVSTLELGDSALYLCASSSRTGRAHEQFFGPGTRLTVL.

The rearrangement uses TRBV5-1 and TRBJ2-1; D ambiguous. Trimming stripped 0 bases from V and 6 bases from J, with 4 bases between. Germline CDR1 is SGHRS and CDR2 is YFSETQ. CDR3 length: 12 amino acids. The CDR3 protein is CASSLAFNEQFF. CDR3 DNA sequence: TGCGCCAGCAGCTTGGCCTTCAATGAGCAGTTCTTC.

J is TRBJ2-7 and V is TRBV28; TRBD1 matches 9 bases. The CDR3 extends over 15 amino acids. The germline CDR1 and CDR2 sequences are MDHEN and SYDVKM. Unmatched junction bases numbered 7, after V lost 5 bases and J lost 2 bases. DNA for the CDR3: TGTGCCAGCAGTCGGACAGGGGCGATCGCCTACGAGCAGTACTTC. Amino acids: CASSRTGAIAYEQYF.